This T cell receptor beta chain emerged from a study of T cell clonotyping in hematopoietic cell transplantation. Overall study: Recipients' pretransplant samples followed cytoreduction. General observations from the study: Cells were unsorted, so CD4 and CD8 contributions were not separated.

Regarding this clone: Its target is not known.

Assay used: immunoSEQ multiplex PCR; TCRdb lists only in-frame clones, some missing. This table holds some 29,000 clones, around 82% found once. Germline CDR1 and CDR2: SGHRS and YFSETQ. The CDR3 spans 17 residues. The germline V and J ends were trimmed by 0 bases and 8 bases, with 18 bases remaining between them. Time point denoted: recipient sample about 28 days before transplant, after cytoreduction. Samples: about 28 days before transplant, then days 30, 100 and 180 after. V and J are TRBV5-1 and TRBJ1-6; D remains ambiguous. The sample was peripheral blood mononuclear cells, taken before stem cell transplant. The TCR comes from a man aged 35 to 55 with acute myeloid leukemia. Some clones in this sample may be carry-over from other donors' samples. The CDR3 coding sequence is TGCGCCAGCAGCTTGGAACTACCGGGGTCGGGCTATTCACCCCTCCACTTT. This gives the protein CASSLELPGSGYSPLHF.